This T cell receptor beta chain was obtained from a study of blood T cell repertoires in COVID-19. Method: immunoSEQ multiplex PCR; TCRdb's copy keeps in-frame clones and lacks some. The repertoire consists of 72,000 or so clones, with roughly 82% occurring once and the leading ten covering 15% to 20%. CDR3 length: 17 residues. The V end lost 0 bases, the J end lost 6 bases, and 18 bases lay between the germline ends. From germline, CDR1 is MNHEY and CDR2 SMNVEV (reference sequence). V is TRBV27 and J is TRBJ2-4; tentatively, D is TRBD2 (7 bases). The sample consisted of peripheral blood. The receptor was isolated from an elderly man with active COVID-19. In DNA, the CDR3 is TGTGCCAGCAGTTTATCGACAGGAGGCGGGGGTTCAAACATTCAGTACTTC. Translating it yields CASSLSTGGGGSNIQYF.